Presented here are 17 T cell receptor beta chains from one specimen sequenced in a study of cytomegalovirus exposure and HLA in healthy donors. Use of 60 Vbeta and 13 Jbeta primers characterized the PCR. TCRdb's copy holds only in-frame clones and misses some; the assay was immunoSEQ multiplex PCR. Among some 150,000 clones listed, around 78% were seen once. Sequencing was done on a sample of PBMCs. These receptors came from a female donor in good health and CMV-seronegative.

This clone has only one observation. The V and J genes are TRBV30 and TRBJ1-1; D is perhaps TRBD1 (6 bases). Trimming removed 3 bases at V and 1 base at J, with 24 bases between. CDR1 and CDR2 (germline): GTSNPN, SVGIG (reference sequence). This CDR3 is built from 18 residues. CDR3 DNA: TGTGCCTGGAGCATAGGGAATTACAGGGCTGCTCAGAACACTGAAGCTTTCTTT. It encodes CAWSIGNYRAAQNTEAFF.

This chain joins TRBV29-1 and TRBJ2-7; 9 positions match TRBD2. The CDR3 totals 15 residues. Looked up from germline, CDR1 is SQVTM and CDR2 is ANQGSEA. The V and J ends lost 3 bases and 2 bases, in that order; junction bases with no gene match: 8. The CDR3 sequence: CSVDTSGRIPYEQYF. In DNA, the CDR3 is TGCAGCGTTGACACTAGCGGGCGGATCCCCTACGAGCAGTACTTC.

The chain couples TRBV4-3 to TRBJ2-4, with a tentative D call TRBD2 (5 bases). Germline assignment: CDR1 LGHNA and CDR2 YSLEER. This CDR3 comprises 17 residues. V was pared by 0 bases and J by 1 base, with 13 bases between. The CDR3 DNA reads TGCGCCAGCAGCCAAGAAAGGTGGGGAGCGGCCAAAAACATTCAGTACTTC. Translating gives CASSQERWGAAKNIQYF.

The chain has TRBV2 and TRBJ2-3, with 7 bases lining up with TRBD2. Germline lookup yields CDR1 SNHLY and CDR2 FYNNEI. CDR3 length: 16 amino acids. V shed 4 bases and J 2 bases; nucleotides not matched to a gene: 9. In DNA, the CDR3 is TGTGCCAGCAGTGCACGCTGGCTAGCGGACACAGATACGCAGTATTTT. It codes for CASSARWLADTDTQYF.

V gene TRBV5-1 combines with J gene TRBJ1-1, with 8 bases identical to TRBD1. Germline V gene lookup returns CDR1 SGHRS and CDR2 YFSETQ. V trimming: 4 bases; J trimming: 7 bases; junction bases outside the gene matches: 9. The CDR3 runs 14 residues. CDR3 nucleotides: TGCGCCAGCAGCGTGAACAGGGGGGGGAGTGAAGCTTTCTTT. This encodes CASSVNRGGSEAFF.

This clone was counted only a few times. The CDR3, as DNA: TGTGCCAGCAGGACGGACAATCCCAAGGGTTCACCCCTCCACTTT. Its translation is CASRTDNPKGSPLHF. The rearrangement uses TRBV6-5 and TRBJ1-6, with D possibly matching TRBD1 (5 bases). CDR3 length equals 15 residues. The V and J ends lost 6 bases and 9 bases respectively, with 18 bases between them. Germline V CDR1 and CDR2: MNHEY, SVGAGI.

The genes are TRBV27 and TRBJ2-7, with D perhaps matching TRBD1 (8 bases). The CDR3 covers 16 residues. Germline loops: CDR1 MNHEY, CDR2 SMNVEV (reference sequence). V lost 8 bases, J lost 2 bases, and 22 bases lay in between. The CDR3: CASGRDRLAATYEQYF. In DNA form, the CDR3 reads TGTGCCAGCGGGCGGGACAGGCTAGCGGCCACCTACGAGCAGTACTTC.

This sequence joins TRBV5-1 and TRBJ2-1; 9 bases match TRBD2. Germline V gene lookup returns CDR1 SGHRS and CDR2 YFSETQ. J lost 8 bases, V lost 4 bases, and 13 bases had no gene match. CDR3 length: 16 amino acids. CDR3 in amino acids: CASSPQGSGRFDEQFF. The DNA for the CDR3 is TGCGCCAGCAGCCCCCAAGGTAGCGGGAGATTCGATGAGCAGTTCTTC.

V usage is TRBV6-1 and J usage is TRBJ1-5; D is unresolved. V lost 8 bases to trimming and J lost 7 bases, with 6 bases between them. CDR3 size: 10 residues. CDR1 is MNHNS, CDR2 SASEGT, per germline. The CDR3 coding sequence is TGTGCCAGCTCCGGGCAGCCCCAGCATTTT. As protein: CASSGQPQHF.

The chain has TRBV5-8 and TRBJ2-4; the match to TRBD2 covers 9 bases. This CDR3 is 16 amino acids long. V was pared by 4 bases and J by 0 bases, with 5 bases of the junction left unmatched. The germline V gene encodes CDR1 SGHTS and CDR2 YDEGEE. The DNA of the CDR3 is TGTGCCAGCAGCAGACTAGCGGCCGTAGCCAAAAACATTCAGTACTTC. Translated, it gives CASSRLAAVAKNIQYF.

The chain links TRBV27 to TRBJ2-3, with D possibly being TRBD2 (6 bases). V shed 7 bases and J shed 5 bases, with 19 bases lying between them. Germline V gene data show CDR1 as MNHEY and CDR2 as SMNVEV (reference sequence). The CDR3 is 15 amino acids. Here the CDR3 DNA reads TGTGCCAGCACCGCCGGGACTCCCGGCGTAGATACGCAGTATTTT. Its translation: CASTAGTPGVDTQYF.

The chain combines TRBV4-1 with TRBJ1-5; D ambiguous. The CDR3 extends over 13 amino acids. Germline CDR1 is MGHRA and CDR2 is YSYEKL. The V end lost 4 bases, the J end lost 7 bases, and 11 bases lay between the germline ends. The CDR3 DNA is TGCGCCAGCAGCCCTTCCCCTAGGCAGCCCCAGCATTTT. It yields the protein CASSPSPRQPQHF.

This chain joins TRBV5-1 and TRBJ2-1; 10 positions agree with TRBD2. V was clipped by 0 bases and J by 15 bases; unmatched bases: 6. CDR1 SGHRS and CDR2 YFSETQ come from the germline V gene. The CDR3 loop spans 13 amino acids. Here the CDR3 reads CASSLVPEREGFF. CDR3 bases: TGCGCCAGCAGCTTGGTTCCTGAGCGGGAGGGGTTCTTC.

This clone came up a few times. V and J are TRBV25-1 and TRBJ2-2, with D hard to call. V was cut by 6 bases and J by 0 bases, with 11 bases left in between. The CDR3 runs to 15 residues. CDR1 MGHDK and CDR2 SYGVNS come from the germline V gene. CDR3 loop: CASSPPSANTGELFF. The CDR3 DNA sequence: TGTGCCAGCAGCCCCCCTAGTGCGAACACCGGGGAGCTGTTTTTT. The full variable domain, completed using reference TRBV25-1 and TRBJ2-2, is EADIYQTPRYLVIGTGKKITLECSQTMGHDKMYWYQQDPGMELHLIHYSYGVNSTEKGDLSSESTVSRIRTEHFPLTLESARPSHTSQYLCASSPPSANTGELFFGEGSRLTVL.

This chain connects TRBV7-8 to TRBJ2-7; the match to TRBD2 covers 9 bases. Per germline, CDR1 SGHVS and CDR2 FQNEAQ. Germline trimming cut 0 bases from V and 7 bases from J; bases unmatched to any gene: 7. The CDR3 consists of 15 residues. CDR3 amino acids: CASSLASGGLEEQYF. The CDR3 coding sequence is TGTGCCAGCAGCTTAGCTAGCGGGGGACTTGAAGAGCAGTACTTC.

V is TRBV7-9 and J is TRBJ1-4; possibly TRBD1 for D (5 bases). V was clipped by 0 bases and J by 4 bases, with 9 bases between them. This CDR3 spans 15 amino acids. Germline CDR1 and CDR2: SEHNR and FQNEAQ (reference sequence). CDR3 DNA: TGTGCCAGCAGCTTAGCGACAGCCCTTAATGAAAAACTGTTTTTT. It yields the protein CASSLATALNEKLFF. Full variable domain (missing parts from reference TRBV7-9 and TRBJ1-4): DTGVSQNPRHKITKRGQNVTFRCDPISEHNRLYWYRQTLGQGPEFLTYFQNEAQLEKSRLLSDRFSAERPKGSFSTLEIQRTEQGDSAMYLCASSLATALNEKLFFGSGTQLSVL.

With respect to this clone: The sample carries other DNA sequences with the same CDR3. The J gene is TRBJ2-7, the V gene TRBV7-9, with TRBD2 as a possible D gene (6 bases). Germline V gives CDR1 SEHNR, CDR2 FQNEAQ (reference sequence). The V gene lost 5 bases and the J gene lost 7 bases, with 21 bases spanning the gap. The CDR3 extends over 15 amino acids. The CDR3 region has the DNA TGTGCCAGCAGCCTGGCGGGACCAGGACCAGTTGAGCAGTACTTC. Its protein is CASSLAGPGPVEQYF.